A selection of T cell receptor beta chains follows, all from one sample in a study of shared clonotypes between healthy human individuals. Profiled with immunoSEQ multiplex PCR; TCRdb holds only in-frame clones, not every one. The table includes about 490,000 clones, approximately 79% detected once. The sample taken for sequencing was PBMCs. All receptors come from a woman aged 40 to 49 in good health. Some clones in this sample may be carry-over from other donors' samples. Each CDR3 is given with its conserved first and last residue. The D gene is left open where the match is weak. Not all rows give a size; the values are once, few, many and, for expanded clones, a class.

j_call clone_size d_call v_call cdr3_nt cdr3_aa
TRBJ2-1 - TRBD2 TRBV6-1 TGTGCCAGCAGACTAGCGGGAATGGTCAATGAGCAGTTCTTC CASRLAGMVNEQFF
TRBJ2-7 - - TRBV7-8 TGTGCCAGCAGCTTAGTACAGAACTACGAGCAGTACTTC CASSLVQNYEQYF
TRBJ1-2 - TRBD1 TRBV6-6 TGTGCCAGCACCTCCCGGGACAGGGGTACTAACTATGGCTACACCTTC CASTSRDRGTNYGYTF
TRBJ1-4 few TRBD1 TRBV5-4 TGTGCCAGCAGCCCGGACAGGGGAAGTGAAAAACTGTTTTTT CASSPDRGSEKLFF
TRBJ2-3 - TRBD2 TRBV7-9 TGTGCCAGCAGCCATACCGGGACTAGGAGCACAGATACGCAGTATTTT CASSHTGTRSTDTQYF
TRBJ2-3 - - TRBV19 TGTGCCAGTAGTATAGCAGATACGCAGTATTTT CASSIADTQYF
TRBJ2-1 - - TRBV19 TGTGCCAGTAGTATAGGTGCCTTCGGCAATGAGCAGTTCTTC CASSIGAFGNEQFF
TRBJ2-4 - - TRBV28 TGTGCCAGCAGTCCACCAGGGGGGGCCAAAAACATTCAGTACTTC CASSPPGGAKNIQYF
TRBJ1-5 - - TRBV6-5 TGTGCCAGCAGTTACTCTGGTCTTGTGGGGGGATGGCCCCAGCATTTT CASSYSGLVGGWPQHF
TRBJ2-2 - TRBD2 TRBV5-1 TGCGCCAGCAGCTTGGGTTCCCTTCCGGGAGGGCCCCACACCGGGGAGCTGTTTTTT CASSLGSLPGGPHTGELFF